These T cell receptor beta chains were read from a single sample in a study of long-term antiretroviral therapy in people with HIV. Here immunoSEQ multiplex PCR was the method, and the copy in TCRdb shows in-frame clones only, minus some. The data show around 9,700 clones, 81% seen once. The material sequenced was unsorted PBMCs, taken 1.8 years after starting antiretroviral therapy. Receptors originate from a man aged 40-49 years with HIV. Each CDR3 is given with its conserved first and last residue. D genes are given only for firm matches. Rows may omit the clone size; those that give it use once, few, many or a size class.

TRBJ2-7	-	TRBD1	TRBV7-2	TGTGCCAGCAGCCCTTACCCCACAGGGGTCTACGAGCAGTACTTC	CASSPYPTGVYEQYF
TRBJ2-1	-	-	TRBV7-9	TGTGCCAGCAGCCTCGAGAACATCTATGAGCAGTTCTTC	CASSLENIYEQFF
TRBJ1-2	-	-	TRBV5-4	TGTGCCAGCAGCTTGGCCACGGGAGAGCCAATCAACTTC	CASSLATGEPINF
TRBJ2-7	once	-	TRBV11-2	TGTGCCAGCAGCTTAGAGGCCAGAAGCTCCTACGAGCAGTACTTC	CASSLEARSSYEQYF
TRBJ2-1	-	TRBD1	TRBV6-4	TGTGCCAGCAGACAGACAGGGCGGGTGACGAAGAACTACAATGAGCAGTTCTTC	CASRQTGRVTKNYNEQFF
TRBJ2-2	-	-	TRBV19	TGTGCCAGTAGTATAATATTGGGGACATTGAACACCGGGGAGCTGTTTTTT	CASSIILGTLNTGELFF
TRBJ2-7	-	-	TRBV6-5	TGTGCCAGCAGTTACGGTCATGCAGGGGCCTACGAGCAGTACTTC	CASSYGHAGAYEQYF
TRBJ2-2	once	-	TRBV6-5	TGTGCCAGCAGTTCTCAGGGCCACGGGGAGCTGTTTTTT	CASSSQGHGELFF
TRBJ2-7	-	TRBD2	TRBV30	TGTGCCTGGAGGACTAGCGGGAGTGGGGAGCAGTACTTC	CAWRTSGSGEQYF
TRBJ1-3	-	-	TRBV18	TGTGCCAGCTCACTAGCCGGGACATATGGAAACACCATATATTTT	CASSLAGTYGNTIYF
TRBJ1-5	-	-	TRBV27	TGTGCCAGCAGTTTGGGAACTAGCAATCAGCCCCAGCATTTT	CASSLGTSNQPQHF
TRBJ2-5	-	-	TRBV7-2	TGTGCCAGCAGAGACCGGGACAACATACAAGAGACCCAGTACTTC	CASRDRDNIQETQYF
TRBJ1-5	once	-	TRBV6-1	TGTGCCGGTGCAAGTGGAGCGGGGTTGCCCCAGCATTTT	CAGASGAGLPQHF
TRBJ2-7	-	-	TRBV9	TGTGCCAGCAGCGTAGACTTCAGGGCCTACGAGCAGTACTTC	CASSVDFRAYEQYF
TRBJ1-5	-	-	TRBV7-6	TGTGCCAGCAGCTTAGCGCTAGATCAGCCCCAGCATTTT	CASSLALDQPQHF
TRBJ2-5	once	TRBD2	TRBV6-4	TGTGCCAGCAGTGTGGGGACTAGCGGGAAAGAGACCCAGTACTTC	CASSVGTSGKETQYF
TRBJ2-2	-	-	TRBV9	TGTGCCAGCAGCGTAGGGAAAATAACCGGGGAGCTGTTTTTT	CASSVGKITGELFF
TRBJ2-7	-	-	TRBV27	TGTGCCAGCAGTCCCGTCGAAGGCTCCGAGCAGTACTTC	CASSPVEGSEQYF
TRBJ2-1	-	TRBD2	TRBV30	TGTGCCTGGAGTGACCGGACTAGCGGGAACTACAATGAGCAGTTCTTC	CAWSDRTSGNYNEQFF
TRBJ2-7	-	TRBD2	TRBV10-3	TGTGCCATCAGTGAAGCCGGGACTAGCCGACACTACGAGCAGTACTTC	CAISEAGTSRHYEQYF
TRBJ2-1	once	TRBD2	TRBV29-1	TGCAGCGTTGACCTAGCGGGAATCTACAATGAGCAGTTCTTC	CSVDLAGIYNEQFF
TRBJ2-2	once	-	TRBV30	TGTGCCTGGAGTGTTGAGTCCGGGGAGCTGTTTTTT	CAWSVESGELFF
TRBJ1-1	-	-	TRBV28	TGTGCCAGCAGTTCGTTGGAGGGCTCCACTGAAGCTTTCTTT	CASSSLEGSTEAFF
TRBJ2-2	-	-	TRBV5-1	TGCGCCAGCAGCTTGTCCCTAGGGCCGGGGACCGGGGAGCTGTTTTTT	CASSLSLGPGTGELFF
TRBJ2-5	-	-	TRBV7-9	TGTGCCAGCAGCTTCCACAGTTCACAAGAGACCCAGTACTTC	CASSFHSSQETQYF
TRBJ2-1	-	-	TRBV4-2	TGTGCCAGCAGCCAAGCCAGCTTCGATGAGCAGTTCTTC	CASSQASFDEQFF
TRBJ1-2	-	-	TRBV7-2	TGTGCCAGCAGCCCCATAGGGAGGCATGGCTACACCTTC	CASSPIGRHGYTF
TRBJ1-3	-	-	TRBV20-1	TGCAGTGCTAGAGGAGGAAACACCATATATTTT	CSARGGNTIYF
TRBJ2-3	once	TRBD2	TRBV10-3	TGTGCCATCGGGGCTAGCGGGAGCACAGATACGCAGTATTTT	CAIGASGSTDTQYF
TRBJ2-7	-	TRBD2	TRBV30	TGTGCCTGGAGGCTAGCGGGAGCGGGTGAGCAGTACTTC	CAWRLAGAGEQYF
TRBJ2-1	-	-	TRBV5-1	TGCGCCAGCAGCTTGTACGGTCTCCACGATGAGCAGTTCTTC	CASSLYGLHDEQFF
TRBJ2-2	-	-	TRBV11-2	TGTGCCAGCAGCTTAGATTCAAACACCGGGGAGCTGTTTTTT	CASSLDSNTGELFF
TRBJ2-1	-	-	TRBV27	TGTGCCAGCAGTCGGGGGGCGGGATACAATGAGCAGTTCTTC	CASSRGAGYNEQFF
TRBJ2-2	few	TRBD2	TRBV6-6	TGTGCCAGCGTGACTAGCGGGTATACCGGGGAGCTGTTTTTT	CASVTSGYTGELFF
TRBJ2-7	-	-	TRBV7-6	TGTGCCAGCAGCTTAGGTTTGGGGGAAAACGAGCAGTACTTC	CASSLGLGENEQYF